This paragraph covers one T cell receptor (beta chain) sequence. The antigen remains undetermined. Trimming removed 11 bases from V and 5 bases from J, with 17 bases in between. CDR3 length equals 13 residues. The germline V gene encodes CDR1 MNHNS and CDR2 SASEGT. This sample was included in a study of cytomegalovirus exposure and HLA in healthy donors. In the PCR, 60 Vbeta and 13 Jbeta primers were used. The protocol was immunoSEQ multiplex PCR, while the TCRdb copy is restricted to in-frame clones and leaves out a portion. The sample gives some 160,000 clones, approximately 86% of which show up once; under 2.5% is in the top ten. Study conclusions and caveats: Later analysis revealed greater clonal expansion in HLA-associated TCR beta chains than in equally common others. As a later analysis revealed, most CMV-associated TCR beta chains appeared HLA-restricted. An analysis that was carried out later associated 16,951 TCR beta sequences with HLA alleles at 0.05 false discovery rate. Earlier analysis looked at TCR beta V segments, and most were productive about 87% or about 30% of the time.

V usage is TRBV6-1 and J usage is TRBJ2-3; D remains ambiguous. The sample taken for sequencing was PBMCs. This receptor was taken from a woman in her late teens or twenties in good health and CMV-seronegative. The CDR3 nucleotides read TGTGCCTCCTCATCCGGGTTGGGAGATACGCAGTATTTT. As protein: CASSSGLGDTQYF.